Here is one T cell receptor beta chain with its context. This clone was seen a few times. Its target antigen remains unknown. No per-base quality is available; no much larger clone lies one base away. The germline V gene specifies SGHVS as CDR1 and FQNEAQ as CDR2. Deletion took 4 bases off V and 6 bases off J, with a span of 16 bases between the germline ends. The CDR3 contains 15 residues, cysteine and phenylalanine counted. Left in the record is the CDR3 DNA by itself, 45 bases read in frame from the first base. The library was generated by the immunoSEQ multiplex PCR assay. Here the immuneACCESS table is served through TCRdb, limited to in-frame sequences with V and J called. Missing clones are a known gap in these copies; in checked studies unresolved V genes cover under half, and the rest lacks a known reason. The sample data list tens of thousands of clones, and around 90% of these were observed just once. The ten most abundant clones make up 1.9% of the sample.

This specimen comes from a study of control samples from healthy donors and cancer patients (TCRdb year 2020). Sequenced sample: PBMCs. The receptor was derived from a woman aged 55-70 years with head and neck cancer. The chain couples TRBV7-8 to TRBJ2-1; the D gene assignment is ambiguous. The DNA sequence is as follows: TGTGCCAGCAGCTCGGATTCACGGTTTTCCAATGAGCAGTTCTTC. Its amino acids are CASSSDSRFSNEQFF.